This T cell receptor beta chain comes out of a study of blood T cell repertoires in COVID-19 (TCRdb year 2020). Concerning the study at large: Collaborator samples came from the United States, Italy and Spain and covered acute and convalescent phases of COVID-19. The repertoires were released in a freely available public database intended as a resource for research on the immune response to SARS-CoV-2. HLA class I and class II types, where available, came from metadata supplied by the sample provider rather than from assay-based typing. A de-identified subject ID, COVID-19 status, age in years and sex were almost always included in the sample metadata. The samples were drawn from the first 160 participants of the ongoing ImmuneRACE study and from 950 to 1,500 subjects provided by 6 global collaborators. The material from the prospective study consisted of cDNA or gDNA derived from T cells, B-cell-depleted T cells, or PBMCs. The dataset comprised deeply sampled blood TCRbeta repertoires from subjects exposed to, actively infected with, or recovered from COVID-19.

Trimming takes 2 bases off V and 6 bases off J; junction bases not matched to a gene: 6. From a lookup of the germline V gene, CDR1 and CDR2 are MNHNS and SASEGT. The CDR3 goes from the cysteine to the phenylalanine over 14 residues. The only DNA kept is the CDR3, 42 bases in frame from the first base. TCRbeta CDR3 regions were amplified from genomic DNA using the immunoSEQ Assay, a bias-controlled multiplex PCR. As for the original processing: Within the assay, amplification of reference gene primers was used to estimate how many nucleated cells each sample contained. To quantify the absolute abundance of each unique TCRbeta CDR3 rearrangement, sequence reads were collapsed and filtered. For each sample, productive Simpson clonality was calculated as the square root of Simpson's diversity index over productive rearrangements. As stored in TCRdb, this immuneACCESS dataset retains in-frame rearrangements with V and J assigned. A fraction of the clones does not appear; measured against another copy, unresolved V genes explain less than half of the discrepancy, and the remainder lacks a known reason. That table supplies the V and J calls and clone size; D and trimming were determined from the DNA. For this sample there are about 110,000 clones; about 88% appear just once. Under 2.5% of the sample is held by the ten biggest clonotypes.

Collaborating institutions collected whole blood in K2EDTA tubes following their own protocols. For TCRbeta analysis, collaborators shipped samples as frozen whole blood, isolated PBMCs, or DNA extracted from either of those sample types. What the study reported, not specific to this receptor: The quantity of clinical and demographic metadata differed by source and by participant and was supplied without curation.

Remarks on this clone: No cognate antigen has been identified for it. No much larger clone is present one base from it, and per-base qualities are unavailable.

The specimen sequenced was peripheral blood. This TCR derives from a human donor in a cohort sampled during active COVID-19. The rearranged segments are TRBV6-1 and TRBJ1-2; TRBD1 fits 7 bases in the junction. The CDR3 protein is CASSEYRGVDGYTF. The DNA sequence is TGTGCCAGCAGTGAATACAGGGGAGTAGATGGCTACACCTTC.